What follows is one T cell receptor (beta chain) and its context. What it binds is unknown. From the 5' RACE reads, TCRdb lists one entry per CDR3 protein and no DNA. The ten top clones account for 1.4%, within a sample of a few hundred thousand distinct CDR3 sequences. The CDR3 spans 15 residues. Germline V gives CDR1 SGHDN, CDR2 FVKESK. This record comes from a study of T cells expressing NK-cell markers. The study's findings and limits: Questions lingered over whether expanded NKG2C+ T cell clones were HCMV-specific. The study found these clonotypes also leading the CD3+CD56-NKG2C+ fraction in several donors.

The origin of this receptor is a woman aged 45-60 years in good health. The V call is TRBV14, the J call TRBJ2-7; TCRdb's D call, TRBD2, is unchecked because there is no DNA. The source material was blood T cells: a sorted CD56 or NKG2C T cell subset, CD4+ or CD8+ T cells, or bulk PBMC T cells (not recorded which). This chain's CDR3 is CASSQVGHTPREQYF.